These 7 T cell receptor beta chains were all obtained from the same sample, sequenced in a study of Ad26.COV2.S vaccination and SARS-CoV-2 variants. TCRdb keeps only in-frame clones here, not all; method: immunoSEQ multiplex PCR. Found here are some 480,000 clones, about 83% of them singletons; the top ten hold 9.5% to 15%. As to treatment: 15 to 20 received Ad26.COV2.S at low or high dose, single or two shots; about 5 received placebo; per-sample allocation not given. Each sample was drawn 63 days after the first injection (of vaccine or placebo). The sample in question was peripheral blood, obtained in a trial of Ad26.COV2.S vaccine versus placebo. The receptors derive from a person between 18 and 65 years old who received the Ad26.COV2.S COVID-19 vaccine or a placebo.

The rearrangement uses TRBV10-3 and TRBJ2-5; D uncertain. CDR1 is ENHRY and CDR2 is SYGVKD in the germline V gene. CDR3 length: 13 amino acids. V was trimmed by 4 bases and J by 4 bases, leaving 10 bases between them. The CDR3 coding sequence is TGTGCCATCAGTGGACGCCGGGCAGAGACCCAGTACTTC. Its protein product is CAISGRRAETQYF.

The chain uses TRBV29-1 and TRBJ1-4; perhaps TRBD1 as D (6 bases). CDR3 length equals 16 residues. The germline V gene encodes CDR1 SQVTM and CDR2 ANQGSEA. Trimming pared 3 bases from V and 8 bases from J, leaving 22 bases between. CDR3 loop: CSVEAGGGSLGEKLFF. The CDR3 region has the DNA TGCAGCGTTGAGGCAGGTGGGGGCTCGCTAGGAGAAAAACTGTTTTTT.

The chain has TRBV7-9 and TRBJ2-5; D not resolved. Germline V gives CDR1 SEHNR, CDR2 FQNEAQ (reference sequence). There are 13 residues in the CDR3. Trimming stripped 5 bases from V and 5 bases from J, with 12 bases between. Here the CDR3 DNA reads TGTGCCAGCAGCAAGCCCGCTACGGAGACCCAGTACTTC. Translated: CASSKPATETQYF.

The chain combines TRBV30 with TRBJ2-3; 7 bases match TRBD2. The CDR3 runs 15 residues. Germline loops: CDR1 GTSNPN, CDR2 SVGIG (reference sequence). With 2 bases clipped from V and 2 bases from J, the junction kept 7 bases outside the gene matches. The CDR3 here is CAWSRWRGFTDTQYF. CDR3 sequence (DNA): TGTGCCTGGAGTCGGTGGCGGGGGTTCACAGATACGCAGTATTTT. Looking up the rest from reference TRBV30 and TRBJ2-3 gives the full variable domain: SQTIHQWPATLVQPVGSPLSLECTVEGTSNPNLYWYRQAAGRGLQLLFYSVGIGQISSEVPQNLSASRPQDRQFILSSKKLLLSDSGFYLCAWSRWRGFTDTQYFGPGTRLTVL.

The chain links TRBV7-9 to TRBJ1-5, with D possibly matching TRBD1 (6 bases). The CDR3 has 16 residues. Germline V CDR1 and CDR2: SEHNR, FQNEAQ (reference sequence). The ends were cut back, 0 bases at V and 4 bases at J, with 13 bases in the middle. The CDR3 sequence: CASSLAQGWGNQPQHF. CDR3 bases: TGTGCCAGCAGCTTAGCACAGGGATGGGGGAATCAGCCCCAGCATTTT.

The rearrangement links TRBV5-1 to TRBJ2-7; tentatively, D is TRBD1 (5 bases). The CDR3 runs 14 residues. From germline, CDR1 is SGHRS and CDR2 YFSETQ. V was trimmed by 0 bases and J by 0 bases, leaving 7 bases between them. CDR3 DNA: TGCGCCAGCAGCTTGGGACAGTCCTCCTACGAGCAGTACTTC. It codes for CASSLGQSSYEQYF. The full variable domain, in which reference TRBV5-1 and TRBJ2-7 provide the parts outside the CDR3, is KAGVTQTPRYLIKTRGQQVTLSCSPISGHRSVSWYQQTPGQGLQFLFEYFSETQRNKGNFPGRFSGRQFSNSRSEMNVSTLELGDSALYLCASSLGQSSYEQYFGPGTRLTVT.

This chain connects TRBV5-1 to TRBJ2-1; TRBD2 matches at 7 bases. V lost 1 base and J lost 1; bases outside the gene matches: 5. This CDR3 has 16 amino acids. The germline CDR1 and CDR2 sequences are SGHRS and YFSETQ. The DNA for the CDR3 is TGCGCCAGCAGCTTGCCTCTTAGCGGGTCCTACAATGAGCAGTTCTTC. Residues: CASSLPLSGSYNEQFF.